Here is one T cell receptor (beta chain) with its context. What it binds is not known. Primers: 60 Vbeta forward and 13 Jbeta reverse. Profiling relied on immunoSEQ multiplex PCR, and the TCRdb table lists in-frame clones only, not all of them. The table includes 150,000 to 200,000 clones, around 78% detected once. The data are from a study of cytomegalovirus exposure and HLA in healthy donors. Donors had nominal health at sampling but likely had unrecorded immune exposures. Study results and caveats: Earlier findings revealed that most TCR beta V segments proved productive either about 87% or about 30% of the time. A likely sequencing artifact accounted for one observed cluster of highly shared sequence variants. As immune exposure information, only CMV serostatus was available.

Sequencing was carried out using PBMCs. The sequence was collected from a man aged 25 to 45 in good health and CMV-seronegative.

CDR3 loop: CAISPGLPGPSYNEQFF. The CDR3 nucleotides read TGTGCCATCAGTCCCGGACTACCCGGACCCTCCTACAATGAGCAGTTCTTC. The chain couples TRBV10-3 to TRBJ2-1, with D tentatively TRBD2 (6 bases). Germline lookup yields CDR1 ENHRY and CDR2 SYGVKD. The CDR3 covers 17 residues. Trimming left V 5 bases short and J 0 bases short, with 17 bases between.